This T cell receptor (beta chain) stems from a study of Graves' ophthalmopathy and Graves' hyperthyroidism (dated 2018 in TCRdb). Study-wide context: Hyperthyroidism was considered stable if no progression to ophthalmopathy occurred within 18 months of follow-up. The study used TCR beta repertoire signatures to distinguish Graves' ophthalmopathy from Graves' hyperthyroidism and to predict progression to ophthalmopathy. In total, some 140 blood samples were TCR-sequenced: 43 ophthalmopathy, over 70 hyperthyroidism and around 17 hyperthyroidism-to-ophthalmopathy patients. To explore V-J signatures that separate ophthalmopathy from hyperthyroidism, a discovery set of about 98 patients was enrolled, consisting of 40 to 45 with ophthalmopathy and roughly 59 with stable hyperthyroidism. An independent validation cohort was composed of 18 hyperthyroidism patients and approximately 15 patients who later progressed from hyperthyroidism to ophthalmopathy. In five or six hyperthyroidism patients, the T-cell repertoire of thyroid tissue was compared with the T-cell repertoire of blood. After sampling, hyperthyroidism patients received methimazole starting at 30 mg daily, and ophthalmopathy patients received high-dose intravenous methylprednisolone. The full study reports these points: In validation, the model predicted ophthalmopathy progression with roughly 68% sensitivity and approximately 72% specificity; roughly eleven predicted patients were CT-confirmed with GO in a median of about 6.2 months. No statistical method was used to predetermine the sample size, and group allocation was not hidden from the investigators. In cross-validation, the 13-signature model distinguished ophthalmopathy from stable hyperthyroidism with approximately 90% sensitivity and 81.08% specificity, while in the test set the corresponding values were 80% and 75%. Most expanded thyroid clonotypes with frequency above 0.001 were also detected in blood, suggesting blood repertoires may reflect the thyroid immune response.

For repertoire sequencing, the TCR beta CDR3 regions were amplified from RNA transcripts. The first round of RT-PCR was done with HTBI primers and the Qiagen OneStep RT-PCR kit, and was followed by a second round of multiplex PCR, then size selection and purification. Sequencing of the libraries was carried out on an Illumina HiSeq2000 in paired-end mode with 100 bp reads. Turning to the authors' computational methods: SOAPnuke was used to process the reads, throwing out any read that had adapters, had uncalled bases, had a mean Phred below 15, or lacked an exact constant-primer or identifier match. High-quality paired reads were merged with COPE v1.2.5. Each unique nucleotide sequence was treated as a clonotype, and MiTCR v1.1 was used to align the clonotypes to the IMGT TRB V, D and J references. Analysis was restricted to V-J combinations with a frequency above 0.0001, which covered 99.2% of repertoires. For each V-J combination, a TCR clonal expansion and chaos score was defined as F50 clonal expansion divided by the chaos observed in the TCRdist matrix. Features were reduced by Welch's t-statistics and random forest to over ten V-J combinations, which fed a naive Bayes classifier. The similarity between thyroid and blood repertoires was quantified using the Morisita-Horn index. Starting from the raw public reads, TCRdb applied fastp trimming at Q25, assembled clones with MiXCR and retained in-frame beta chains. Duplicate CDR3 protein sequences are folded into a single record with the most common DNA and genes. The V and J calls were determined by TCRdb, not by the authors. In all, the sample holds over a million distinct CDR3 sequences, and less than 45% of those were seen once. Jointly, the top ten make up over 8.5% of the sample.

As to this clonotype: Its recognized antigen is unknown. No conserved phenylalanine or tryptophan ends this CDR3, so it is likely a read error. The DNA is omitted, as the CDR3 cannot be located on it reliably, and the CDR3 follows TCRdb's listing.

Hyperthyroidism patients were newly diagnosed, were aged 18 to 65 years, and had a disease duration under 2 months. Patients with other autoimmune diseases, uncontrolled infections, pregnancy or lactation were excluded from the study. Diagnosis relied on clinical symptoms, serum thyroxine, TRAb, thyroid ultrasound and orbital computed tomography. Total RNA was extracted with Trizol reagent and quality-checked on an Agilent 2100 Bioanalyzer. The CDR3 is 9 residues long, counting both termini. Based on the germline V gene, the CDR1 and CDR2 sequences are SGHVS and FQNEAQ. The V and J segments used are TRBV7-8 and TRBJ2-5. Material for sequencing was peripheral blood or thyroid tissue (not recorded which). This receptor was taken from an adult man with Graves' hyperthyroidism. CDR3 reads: CASSKGRYY.